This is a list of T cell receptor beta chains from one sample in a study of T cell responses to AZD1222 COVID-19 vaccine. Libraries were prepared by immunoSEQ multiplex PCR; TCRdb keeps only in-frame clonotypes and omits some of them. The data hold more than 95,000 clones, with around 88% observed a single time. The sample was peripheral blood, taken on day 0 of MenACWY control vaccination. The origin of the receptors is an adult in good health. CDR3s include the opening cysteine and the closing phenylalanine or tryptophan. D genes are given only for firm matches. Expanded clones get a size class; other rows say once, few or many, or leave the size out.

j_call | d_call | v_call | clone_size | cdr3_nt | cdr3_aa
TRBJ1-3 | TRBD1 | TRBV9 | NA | TGTGCCAGCAGCCCAGGGGGATCCAGCTCTGGAAACACCATATATTTT | CASSPGGSSSGNTIYF
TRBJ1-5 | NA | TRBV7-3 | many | TGTGCCAGCAGCTTAGGGGGAAACAATCAGCCCCAGCATTTT | CASSLGGNNQPQHF
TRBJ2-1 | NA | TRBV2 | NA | TGTGCCAGCAGACTCACAGCGGCCAATGAGCAGTTCTTC | CASRLTAANEQFF
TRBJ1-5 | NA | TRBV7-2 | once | TGTGCCAGCAGCCCCGACACCTTCAGCAATCAGCCCCAGCATTTT | CASSPDTFSNQPQHF
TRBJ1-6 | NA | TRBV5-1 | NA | TGCGCCAGCCCTGTCTGGTTTAGGAGAATCTCCTATAATTCACCCCTCCACTTT | CASPVWFRRISYNSPLHF
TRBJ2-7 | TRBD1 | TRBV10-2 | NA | TGCGCCAGCTCCGCTTCGACAGGGAACTCCTACGAGCAGTACTTC | CASSASTGNSYEQYF
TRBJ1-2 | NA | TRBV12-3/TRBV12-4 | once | TGTGCCAGCACCCAATTCGGGTATGGCTACACCTTC | CASTQFGYGYTF
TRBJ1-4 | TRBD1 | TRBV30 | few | TGTGCCTGGAGTCCTAAACAGGGGGTCGCCGATGAAAAACTGTTTTTT | CAWSPKQGVADEKLFF
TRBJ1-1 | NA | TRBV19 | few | TGTGCCAGTAGTCCCTTCATGAACACTGAAGCTTTCTTT | CASSPFMNTEAFF
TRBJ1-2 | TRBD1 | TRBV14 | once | TGTGCCAGCAGCCCCCCCGGGACAGGTGGCTACACCTTC | CASSPPGTGGYTF
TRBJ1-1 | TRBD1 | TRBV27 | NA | TGTGCCAGCAGTCAGGGGGCCGGGCCCCTGAACACTGAAGCTTTCTTT | CASSQGAGPLNTEAFF
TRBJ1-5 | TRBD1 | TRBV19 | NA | TGTGCCAGTAGAGCCGCCGGACAGGGGGCGGGTGGCAGCAATCAGCCCCAGCATTTT | CASRAAGQGAGGSNQPQHF
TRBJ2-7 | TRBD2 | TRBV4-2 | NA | TGTGCCAGCAGCCAAGATCCGAGCGGGAGTAACGAGCAGTACTTC | CASSQDPSGSNEQYF
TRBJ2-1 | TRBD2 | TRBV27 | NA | TGTGCCAGCAGTTCCACCGCAGGACTAGCGGGTCACTACAATGAGCAGTTCTTC | CASSSTAGLAGHYNEQFF
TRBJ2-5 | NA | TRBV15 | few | TGTGCCACCAGCCTCTCGCAGGCGCAAGAGACCCAGTACTTC | CATSLSQAQETQYF